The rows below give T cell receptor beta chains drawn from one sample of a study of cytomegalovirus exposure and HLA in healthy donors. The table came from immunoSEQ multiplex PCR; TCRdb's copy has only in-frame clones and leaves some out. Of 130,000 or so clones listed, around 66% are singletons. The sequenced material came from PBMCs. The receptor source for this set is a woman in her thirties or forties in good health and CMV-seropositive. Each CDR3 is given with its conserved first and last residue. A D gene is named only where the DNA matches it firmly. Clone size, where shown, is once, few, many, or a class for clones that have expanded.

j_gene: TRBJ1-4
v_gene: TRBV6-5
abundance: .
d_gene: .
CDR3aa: CASSSDASTNEKLFF
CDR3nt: TGTGCCAGCAGTTCCGATGCGTCAACTAATGAAAAACTGTTTTTT

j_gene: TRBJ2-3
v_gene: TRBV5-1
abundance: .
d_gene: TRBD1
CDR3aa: CASSLRDRGTDTQYF
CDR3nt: TGCGCCAGCAGCTTAAGGGACAGGGGCACAGATACGCAGTATTTT

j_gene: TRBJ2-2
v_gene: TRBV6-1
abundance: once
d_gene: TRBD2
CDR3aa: CASSERALAGGAGELFF
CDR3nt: TGTGCCAGCAGTGAAAGGGCCCTAGCGGGGGGGGCCGGGGAGCTGTTTTTT

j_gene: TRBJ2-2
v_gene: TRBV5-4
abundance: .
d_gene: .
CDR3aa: CASSLGVPGGELFF
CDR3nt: TGTGCCAGCAGCTTAGGGGTTCCTGGCGGGGAGCTGTTTTTT

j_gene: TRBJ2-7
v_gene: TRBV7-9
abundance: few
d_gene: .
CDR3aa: CASSLGPTSGEQYF
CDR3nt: TGTGCCAGCAGCTTAGGTCCGACGTCGGGGGAGCAGTACTTC

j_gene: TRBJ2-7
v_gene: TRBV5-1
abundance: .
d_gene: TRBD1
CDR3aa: CASSEDRGKDEQYF
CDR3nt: TGCGCCAGCAGCGAAGACAGGGGGAAGGACGAGCAGTACTTC

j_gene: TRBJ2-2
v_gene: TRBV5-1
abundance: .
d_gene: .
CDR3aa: CASSLEARAAGELFF
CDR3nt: TGCGCCAGCAGCTTGGAGGCCAGGGCGGCCGGGGAGCTGTTTTTT

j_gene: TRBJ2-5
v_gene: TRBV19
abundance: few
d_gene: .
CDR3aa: CASSTDFETQYF
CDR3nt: TGTGCCAGTAGTACCGACTTCGAGACCCAGTACTTC

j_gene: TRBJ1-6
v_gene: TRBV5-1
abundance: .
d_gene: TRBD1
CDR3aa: CASSLAIQGANSPLHF
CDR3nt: TGCGCCAGCAGCTTGGCTATACAGGGGGCGAATTCACCCCTCCACTTT

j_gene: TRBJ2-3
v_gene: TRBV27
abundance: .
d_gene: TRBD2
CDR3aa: CASSPTRRGTDTQYF
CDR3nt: TGTGCCAGCAGTCCGACACGGCGGGGGACAGATACGCAGTATTTT

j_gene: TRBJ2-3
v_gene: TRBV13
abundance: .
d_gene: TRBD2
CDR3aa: CASSLRLAGTDTQYF
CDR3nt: TGTGCCAGCAGCTTACGACTAGCGGGTACAGATACGCAGTATTTT

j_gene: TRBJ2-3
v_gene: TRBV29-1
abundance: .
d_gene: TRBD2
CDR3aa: CSVVVGAGESDTQYF
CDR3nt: TGCAGCGTTGTTGTAGGAGCGGGAGAGTCAGATACGCAGTATTTT

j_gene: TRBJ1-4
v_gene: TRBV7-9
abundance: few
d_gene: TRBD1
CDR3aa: CASSPDRGNEKLFF
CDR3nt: TGTGCCAGCAGCCCAGACAGGGGGAACGAAAAACTGTTTTTT

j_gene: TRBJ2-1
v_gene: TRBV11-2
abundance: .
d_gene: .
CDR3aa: CASSLGAGAYNEQFF
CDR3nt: TGTGCCAGCAGCTTAGGGGCGGGGGCTTACAATGAGCAGTTCTTC

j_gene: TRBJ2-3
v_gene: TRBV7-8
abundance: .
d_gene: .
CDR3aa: CASSLVVMSADTQYF
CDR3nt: TGTGCCAGCAGCTTGGTAGTGATGTCCGCAGATACGCAGTATTTT

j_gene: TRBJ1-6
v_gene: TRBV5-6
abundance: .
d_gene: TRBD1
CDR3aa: CASSLGTGGYNSPLHF
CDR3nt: TGTGCCAGCAGCTTGGGGACAGGGGGATATAATTCACCCCTCCACTTT

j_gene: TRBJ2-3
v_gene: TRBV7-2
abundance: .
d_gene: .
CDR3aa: CASSSYTDTQYF
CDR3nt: TGTGCCAGCAGCTCCTACACAGATACGCAGTATTTT

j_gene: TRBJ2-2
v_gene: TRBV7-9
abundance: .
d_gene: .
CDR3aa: CSSSRDTLIGELFF
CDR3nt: TGTTCCAGCAGTCGCGATACTTTAATCGGGGAGCTGTTTTTT

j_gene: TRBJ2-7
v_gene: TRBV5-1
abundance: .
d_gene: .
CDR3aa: CASSFPQGGYYEQYF
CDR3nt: TGCGCCAGCAGCTTCCCACAGGGAGGGTACTACGAGCAGTACTTC

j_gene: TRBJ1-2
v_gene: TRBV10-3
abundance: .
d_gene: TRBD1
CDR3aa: CAISEPTGTGLSRGYTF
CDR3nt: TGTGCCATCAGTGAGCCAACTGGGACAGGATTGTCGCGGGGCTACACCTTC

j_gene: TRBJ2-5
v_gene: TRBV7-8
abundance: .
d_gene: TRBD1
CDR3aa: CASSFQQGAGETQYF
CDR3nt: TGTGCCAGCAGCTTCCAACAGGGGGCCGGGGAGACCCAGTACTTC

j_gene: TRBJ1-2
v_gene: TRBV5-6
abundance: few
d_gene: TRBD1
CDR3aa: CASSLRSTGGYHGYTF
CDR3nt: TGTGCCAGCAGCTTGAGATCGACAGGGGGCTATCATGGCTACACCTTC

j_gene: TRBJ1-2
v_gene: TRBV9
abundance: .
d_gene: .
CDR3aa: CASSVVGAAHGYGYTF
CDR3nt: TGTGCCAGCAGCGTAGTGGGGGCCGCGCATGGCTATGGCTACACCTTC

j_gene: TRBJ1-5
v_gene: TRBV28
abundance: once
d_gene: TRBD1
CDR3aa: CASSPTAGGGYGNQPQHF
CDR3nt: TGTGCCAGCAGTCCCACTGCAGGGGGTGGATATGGCAATCAGCCCCAGCATTTT

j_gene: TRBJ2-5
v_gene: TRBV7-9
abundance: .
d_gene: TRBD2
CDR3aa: CASSLISGLLGTQYF
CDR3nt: TGTGCCAGCAGCTTAATTAGCGGGCTACTTGGGACCCAGTACTTC

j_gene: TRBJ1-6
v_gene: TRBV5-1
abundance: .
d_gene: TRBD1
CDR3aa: CASSLGGQGAYNSPLHF
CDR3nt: TGCGCCAGCAGCTTGGGCGGACAGGGGGCGTATAATTCACCCCTCCACTTT

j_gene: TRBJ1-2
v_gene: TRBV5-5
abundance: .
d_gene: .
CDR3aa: CASSRAETETSF
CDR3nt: TGTGCCAGCAGCCGGGCGGAGACAGAAACCAGCTTC

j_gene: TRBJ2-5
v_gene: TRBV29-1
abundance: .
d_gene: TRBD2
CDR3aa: CSVLAGGETQYF
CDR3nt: TGCAGCGTCCTAGCGGGCGGGGAGACCCAGTACTTC

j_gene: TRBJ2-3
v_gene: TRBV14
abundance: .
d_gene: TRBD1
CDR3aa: CASSQDFTGGNADTQYF
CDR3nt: TGTGCCAGCAGCCAAGATTTTACAGGGGGCAATGCAGATACGCAGTATTTT

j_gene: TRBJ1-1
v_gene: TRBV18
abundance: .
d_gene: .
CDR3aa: CASSPPNGAGTEAFF
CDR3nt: TGTGCCAGCTCACCACCGAATGGGGCGGGGACTGAAGCTTTCTTT

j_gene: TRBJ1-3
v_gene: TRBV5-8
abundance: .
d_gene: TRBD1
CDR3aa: CASSSEDRTGNTIYF
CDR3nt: TGTGCCAGCAGCTCCGAGGACAGGACTGGAAACACCATATATTTT

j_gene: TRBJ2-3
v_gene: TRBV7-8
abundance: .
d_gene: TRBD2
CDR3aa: CASSSWGSGREDTQYF
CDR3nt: TGTGCCAGCAGCTCTTGGGGTAGCGGGAGGGAAGATACGCAGTATTTT

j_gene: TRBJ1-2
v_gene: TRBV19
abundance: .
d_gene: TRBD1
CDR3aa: CASRPFDGAGQGTNYGYTF
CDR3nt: TGTGCCAGTAGGCCGTTTGACGGGGCGGGACAGGGGACGAACTATGGCTACACCTTC

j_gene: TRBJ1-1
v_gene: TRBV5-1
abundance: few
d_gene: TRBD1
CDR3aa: CASSVDRSNTEAFF
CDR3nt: TGCGCCAGCAGCGTGGACAGGTCGAACACTGAAGCTTTCTTT

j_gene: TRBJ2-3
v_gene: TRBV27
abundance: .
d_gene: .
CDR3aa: CASRRKTGSDTQYF
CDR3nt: TGTGCCAGCAGGCGAAAGACGGGATCAGATACGCAGTATTTT

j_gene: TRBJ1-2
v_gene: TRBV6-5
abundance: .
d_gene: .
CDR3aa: CASSYSGGSPYGYTF
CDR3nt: TGTGCCAGCAGTTACTCGGGAGGGTCCCCATATGGCTACACCTTC

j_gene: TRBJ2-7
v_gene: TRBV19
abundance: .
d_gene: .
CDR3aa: CASSPGGVTYEQYF
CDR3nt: TGTGCCAGTAGCCCTGGAGGGGTCACCTACGAGCAGTACTTC

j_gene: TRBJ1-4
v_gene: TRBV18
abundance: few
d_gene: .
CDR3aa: CASSPETGFEKLFF
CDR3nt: TGTGCCAGCTCACCAGAGACGGGATTTGAAAAACTGTTTTTT

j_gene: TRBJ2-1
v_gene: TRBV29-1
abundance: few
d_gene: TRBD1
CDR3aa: CSADRDRGDNEQFF
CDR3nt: TGCAGCGCCGATAGGGACAGGGGTGACAATGAGCAGTTCTTC

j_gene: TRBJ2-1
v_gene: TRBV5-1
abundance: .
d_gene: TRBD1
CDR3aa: CASSSDRSEQFF
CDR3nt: TGCGCCAGCAGCTCGGACAGGAGTGAGCAGTTCTTC

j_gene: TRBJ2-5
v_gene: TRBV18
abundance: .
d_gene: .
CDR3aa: CASSPPGLPQETQYF
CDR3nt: TGTGCCAGCTCACCACCCGGACTACCCCAAGAGACCCAGTACTTC

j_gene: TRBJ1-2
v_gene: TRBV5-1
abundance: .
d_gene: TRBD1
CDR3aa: CASSLAGTVTNYGYTF
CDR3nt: TGCGCCAGCAGCTTGGCCGGGACAGTCACTAACTATGGCTACACCTTC

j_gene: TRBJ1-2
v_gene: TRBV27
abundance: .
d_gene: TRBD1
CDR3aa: CASSRQGNIYGYTF
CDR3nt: TGTGCCAGCAGTCGACAGGGGAACATCTATGGCTACACCTTC

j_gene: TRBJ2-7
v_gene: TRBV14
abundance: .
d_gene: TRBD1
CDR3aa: CASSQEEGQGYEQYF
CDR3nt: TGTGCCAGCAGCCAAGAGGAGGGACAGGGTTACGAGCAGTACTTC

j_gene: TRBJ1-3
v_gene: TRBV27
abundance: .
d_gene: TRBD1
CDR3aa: CASSRTGPISGNTIYF
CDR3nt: TGTGCCAGCAGTCGGACAGGACCGATCTCTGGAAACACCATATATTTT

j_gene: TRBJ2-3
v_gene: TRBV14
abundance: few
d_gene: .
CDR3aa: CASRQTGSTDTQYF
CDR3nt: TGTGCCAGCAGGCAGACAGGAAGCACAGATACGCAGTATTTT

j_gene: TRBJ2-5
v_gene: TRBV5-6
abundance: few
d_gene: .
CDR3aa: CASSLSGVKETQYF
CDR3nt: TGTGCCAGCAGCTTGTCGGGGGTGAAAGAGACCCAGTACTTC

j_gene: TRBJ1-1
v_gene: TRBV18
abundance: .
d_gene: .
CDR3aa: CASSRQELNTEAFF
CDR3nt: TGTGCCAGCTCCCGACAGGAGCTGAACACTGAAGCTTTCTTT